Included here is one T cell receptor beta chain sequence, with context. The antigen remains undetermined. Other DNA sequences of this sample code for an identical CDR3. The tumor samples were collected prior to definitive surgery or chemotherapy. This specimen comes from a study of high-grade serous ovarian cancer treatment subgroups. About the research overall: Mean per sample: approximately 14,000 reads, more than 6,500 unique TCR beta rearrangements.

Assay used: immunoSEQ multiplex PCR; TCRdb lists only in-frame clones, some missing. The sample shows over 14,000 clones, 85% to 90% of them seen only once. This CDR3 spans 15 amino acids. Looked up from germline, CDR1 is SGHRS and CDR2 is YFSETQ. Unmatched junction bases numbered 5, after V lost 4 bases and J lost 3 bases. General study points: Spatial context was lost because tumors were sequenced in bulk. Tumors within one patient showed repertoire similarity of roughly 0.095 to 0.85.

Sequenced input: tumor tissue. This sequence originates from a human donor with high-grade serous ovarian cancer. The rearrangement joins TRBV5-1 to TRBJ2-3; 10 positions agree with TRBD2. The CDR3 coding sequence is TGCGCCAGCAGCCTTAGCGGGGGGCTGACAGATACGCAGTATTTT. This sequence encodes CASSLSGGLTDTQYF.